This T cell receptor beta chain is from a study of shared clonotypes between healthy human individuals. Sequencing used immunoSEQ multiplex PCR; TCRdb keeps in-frame clones, though not all of them. This table has about 2.4 million clones, 85% to 95% appearing once. The junction had 7 bases not matched to a gene; V was cut back by 8 bases and J by 4 bases. Germline CDR1 SGHVS, CDR2 FQNEAQ. This CDR3 region has 14 residues. The sample consisted of naive CD4+ T cells sorted from blood. Described subset: CD45RA+ positively selected. This TCR was recovered from a man aged 18 to 35 in good health. The chain uses TRBV7-8 and TRBJ2-5; 10 bases map to TRBD2. The CDR3: CASSPSGSGETQYF. Written as DNA, the CDR3 is TGTGCCAGCTCTCCTAGCGGGAGTGGAGAGACCCAGTACTTC.